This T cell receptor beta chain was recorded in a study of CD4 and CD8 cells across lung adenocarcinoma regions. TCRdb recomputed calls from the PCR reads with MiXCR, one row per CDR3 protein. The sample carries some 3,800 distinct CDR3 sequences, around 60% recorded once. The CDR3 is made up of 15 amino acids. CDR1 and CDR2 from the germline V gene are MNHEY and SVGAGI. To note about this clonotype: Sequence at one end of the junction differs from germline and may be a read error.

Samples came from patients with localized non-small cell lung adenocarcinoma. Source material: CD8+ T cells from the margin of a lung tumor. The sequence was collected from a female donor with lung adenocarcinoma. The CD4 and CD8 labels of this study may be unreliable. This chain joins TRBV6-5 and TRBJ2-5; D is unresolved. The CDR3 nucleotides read TGTGCCAGCAGTCACGAATCTGCGGACGGAATGGCCCTGTATTTC. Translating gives CASSHESADGMALYF.